The TCR beta chain described here comes from a study of T cell responses to AZD1222 COVID-19 vaccine. General observations from the study: Clonal diversity may have been underestimated, and the donors were mostly white British, with more females than males.

CDR1 MGHRA and CDR2 YSYEKL come from the germline V gene. Trimming took off 1 base at V and 2 bases at J, with 17 bases between the two ends. The CDR3 has 17 residues. Profiling relied on immunoSEQ multiplex PCR, and the TCRdb table lists in-frame clones only, not all of them. The repertoire includes some 150,000 clones, approximately 95% of them detected once, and 3.5% to 5% sits in the top ten. Remarks on this clone: Its antigen remains unidentified.

The sample was peripheral blood, taken on day 0 of AZD1222 vaccination. The TCR comes from an adult in good health. The J gene is TRBJ1-1, the V gene TRBV4-1, with D unclear. The CDR3 here is CASSQVRARRRNTEAFF. CDR3 coding DNA: TGCGCCAGCAGCCAAGTGAGGGCCCGGAGGAGAAACACTGAAGCTTTCTTT.